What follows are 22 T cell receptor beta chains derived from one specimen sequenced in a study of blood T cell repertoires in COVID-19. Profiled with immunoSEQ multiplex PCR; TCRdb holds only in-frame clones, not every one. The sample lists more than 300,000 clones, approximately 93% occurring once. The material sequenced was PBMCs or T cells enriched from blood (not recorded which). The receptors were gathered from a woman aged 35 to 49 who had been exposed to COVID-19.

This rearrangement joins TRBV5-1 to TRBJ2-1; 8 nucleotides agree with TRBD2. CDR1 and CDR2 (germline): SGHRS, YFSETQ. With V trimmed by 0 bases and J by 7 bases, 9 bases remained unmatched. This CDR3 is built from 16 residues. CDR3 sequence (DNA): TGCGCCAGCAGCTTGGTATCCGGGGGGGCCGGGAATGAGCAGTTCTTC. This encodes CASSLVSGGAGNEQFF.

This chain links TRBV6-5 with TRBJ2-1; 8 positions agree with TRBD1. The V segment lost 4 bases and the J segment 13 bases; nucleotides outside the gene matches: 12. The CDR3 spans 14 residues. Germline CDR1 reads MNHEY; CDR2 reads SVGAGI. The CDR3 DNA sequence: TGTGCCAGCAGTTCCGTCGACAGGGGAAGTGGTCAGTTCTTC. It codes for CASSSVDRGSGQFF.

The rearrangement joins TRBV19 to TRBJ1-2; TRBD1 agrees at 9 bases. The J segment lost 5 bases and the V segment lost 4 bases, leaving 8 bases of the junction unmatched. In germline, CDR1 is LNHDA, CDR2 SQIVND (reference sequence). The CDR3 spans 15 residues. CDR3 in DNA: TGTGCCAGTAGTACAAACAGGGGGCCTTGGTATGGCTACACCTTC. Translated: CASSTNRGPWYGYTF.

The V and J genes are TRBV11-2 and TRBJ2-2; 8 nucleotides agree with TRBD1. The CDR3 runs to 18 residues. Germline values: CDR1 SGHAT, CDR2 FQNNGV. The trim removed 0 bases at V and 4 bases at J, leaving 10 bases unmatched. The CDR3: CASSLEAGGAAVTGELFF. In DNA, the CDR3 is TGTGCCAGCAGCTTAGAGGCAGGGGGCGCGGCGGTCACCGGGGAGCTGTTTTTT.

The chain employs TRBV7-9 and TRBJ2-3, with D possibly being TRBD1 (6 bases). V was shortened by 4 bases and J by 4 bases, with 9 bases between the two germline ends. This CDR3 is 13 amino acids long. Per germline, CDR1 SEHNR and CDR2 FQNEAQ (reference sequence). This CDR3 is CASSYQGSDTQYF. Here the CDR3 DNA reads TGTGCCAGCAGCTATCAGGGGTCAGATACGCAGTATTTT.

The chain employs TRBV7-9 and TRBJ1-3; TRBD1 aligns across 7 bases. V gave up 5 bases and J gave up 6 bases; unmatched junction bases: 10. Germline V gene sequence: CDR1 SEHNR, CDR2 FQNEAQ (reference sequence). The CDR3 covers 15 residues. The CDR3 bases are TGTGCCAGCAGCCCGGAGACAGGGTTGGAAAACACCATATATTTT. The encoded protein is CASSPETGLENTIYF.

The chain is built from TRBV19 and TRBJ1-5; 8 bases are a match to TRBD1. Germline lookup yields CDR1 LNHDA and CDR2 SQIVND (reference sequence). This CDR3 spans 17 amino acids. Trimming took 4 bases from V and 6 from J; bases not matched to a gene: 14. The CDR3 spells CASSTKTGVSSSQPQHF. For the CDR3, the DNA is TGTGCCAGTAGTACAAAGACAGGGGTAAGTTCTAGTCAGCCCCAGCATTTT.

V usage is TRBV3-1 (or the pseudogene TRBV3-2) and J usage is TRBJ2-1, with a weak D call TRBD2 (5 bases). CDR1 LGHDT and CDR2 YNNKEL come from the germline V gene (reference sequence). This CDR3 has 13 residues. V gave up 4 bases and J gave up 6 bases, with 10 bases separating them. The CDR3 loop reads CASSLRGPNEQFF. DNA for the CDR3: TGTGCCAGCAGCCTCCGGGGTCCCAATGAGCAGTTCTTC.

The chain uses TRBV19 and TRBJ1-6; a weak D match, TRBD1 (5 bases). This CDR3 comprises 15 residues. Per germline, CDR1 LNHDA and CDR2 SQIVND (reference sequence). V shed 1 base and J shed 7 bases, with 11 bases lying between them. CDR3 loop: CASSIVGGDNSPLHF. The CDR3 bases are TGTGCCAGTAGTATAGTGGGGGGAGACAATTCACCCCTCCACTTT.

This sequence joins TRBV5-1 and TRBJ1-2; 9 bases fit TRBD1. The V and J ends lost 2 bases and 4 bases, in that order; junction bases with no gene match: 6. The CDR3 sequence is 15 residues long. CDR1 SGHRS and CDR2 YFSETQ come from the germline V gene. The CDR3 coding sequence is TGCGCCAGCAGCTTAACACGGGACAGGGCCTATGGCTACACCTTC. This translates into CASSLTRDRAYGYTF.

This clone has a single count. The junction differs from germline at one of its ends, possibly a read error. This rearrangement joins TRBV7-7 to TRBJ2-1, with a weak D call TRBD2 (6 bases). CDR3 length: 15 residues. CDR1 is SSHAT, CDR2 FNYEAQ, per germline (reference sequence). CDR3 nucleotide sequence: TGTGCTAGCAGCTTCTCGGGGGACCTCTACAGTGAGCAGTTCTTC. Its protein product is CASSFSGDLYSEQFF.

CDR3 loop: CASSLSTGELFF. The CDR3, as DNA: TGTGCCAGCAGCCTTAGTACGGGGGAGCTGTTTTTT. The chain couples TRBV3-1 (or the pseudogene TRBV3-2) to TRBJ2-2; D call uncertain. This CDR3 spans 12 amino acids. V dropped 4 bases and J dropped 8 bases, with 8 bases sitting between them. Per germline, CDR1 LGHDT and CDR2 YNNKEL (reference sequence).

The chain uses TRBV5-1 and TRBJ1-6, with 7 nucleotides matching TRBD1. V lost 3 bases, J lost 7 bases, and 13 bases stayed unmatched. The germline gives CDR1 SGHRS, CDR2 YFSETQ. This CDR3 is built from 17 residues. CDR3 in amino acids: CASSSDGTDIGNSPLHF. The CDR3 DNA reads TGCGCCAGCAGCTCCGACGGGACAGATATAGGAAATTCACCCCTCCACTTT.

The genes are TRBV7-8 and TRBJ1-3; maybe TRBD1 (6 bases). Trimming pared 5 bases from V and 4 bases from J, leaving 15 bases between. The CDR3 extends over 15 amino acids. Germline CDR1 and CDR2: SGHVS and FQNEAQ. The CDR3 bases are TGTGCCAGCAGCCCTCCGGGGGGCGCGGGAAACACCATATATTTT. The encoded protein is CASSPPGGAGNTIYF.

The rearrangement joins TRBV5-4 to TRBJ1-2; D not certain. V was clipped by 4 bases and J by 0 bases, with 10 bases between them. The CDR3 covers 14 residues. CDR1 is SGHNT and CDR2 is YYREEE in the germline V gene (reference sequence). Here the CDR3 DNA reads TGTGCCAGCAGCGTCGACGGAGCTAACTATGGCTACACCTTC. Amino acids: CASSVDGANYGYTF.

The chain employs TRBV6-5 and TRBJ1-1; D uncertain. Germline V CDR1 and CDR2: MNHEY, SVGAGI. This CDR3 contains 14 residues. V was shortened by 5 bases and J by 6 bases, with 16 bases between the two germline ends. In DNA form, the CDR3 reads TGTGCCAGCAGTCAGGCCCTCGAAGGCGCTGAAGCTTTCTTT. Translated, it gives CASSQALEGAEAFF.

DNA for the CDR3: TGTGCCAGCAGTAAAGGGACAGGGATAGGGAAAAACATTCAGTACTTC. Translating gives CASSKGTGIGKNIQYF. The V and J genes are TRBV6-1 and TRBJ2-4, with 9 nucleotides matching TRBD1. The CDR3 covers 16 residues. V shed 5 bases, J shed 4 bases, and the junction held 9 bases outside the gene matches. Germline assignment: CDR1 MNHNS and CDR2 SASEGT.

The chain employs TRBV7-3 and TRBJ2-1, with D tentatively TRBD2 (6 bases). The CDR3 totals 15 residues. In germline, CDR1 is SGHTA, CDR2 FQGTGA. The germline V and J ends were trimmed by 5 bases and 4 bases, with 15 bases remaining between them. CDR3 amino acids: CASSATSGEYNEQFF. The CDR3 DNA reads TGTGCCAGCAGCGCGACTTCGGGGGAGTACAATGAGCAGTTCTTC.

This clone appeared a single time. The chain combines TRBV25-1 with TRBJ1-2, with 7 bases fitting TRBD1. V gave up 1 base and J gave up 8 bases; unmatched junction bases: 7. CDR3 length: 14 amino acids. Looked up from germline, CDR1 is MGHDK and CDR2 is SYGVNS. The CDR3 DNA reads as TGTGCCAGCAGTGAATTTCAGGGGGTAGGGGGCTACACCTTC. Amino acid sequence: CASSEFQGVGGYTF.

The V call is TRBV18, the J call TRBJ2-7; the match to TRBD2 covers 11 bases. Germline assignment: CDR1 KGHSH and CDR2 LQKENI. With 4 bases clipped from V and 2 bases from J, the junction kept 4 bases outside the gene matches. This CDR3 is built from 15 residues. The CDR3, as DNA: TGTGCCAGCTCACTTGGGACTAGCGGAACCTACGAGCAGTACTTC. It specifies CASSLGTSGTYEQYF.

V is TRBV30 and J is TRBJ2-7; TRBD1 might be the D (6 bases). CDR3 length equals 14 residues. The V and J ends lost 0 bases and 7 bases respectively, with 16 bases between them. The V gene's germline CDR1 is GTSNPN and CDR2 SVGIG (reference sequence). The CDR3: CAWSVNRAGLEQYF. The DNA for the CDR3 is TGTGCCTGGAGTGTAAACAGGGCCGGGTTAGAGCAGTACTTC.

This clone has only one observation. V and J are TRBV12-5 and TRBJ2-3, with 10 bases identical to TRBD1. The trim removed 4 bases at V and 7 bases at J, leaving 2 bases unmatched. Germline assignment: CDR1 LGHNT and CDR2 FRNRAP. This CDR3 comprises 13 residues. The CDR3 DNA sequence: TGTGCTAGTGGTTCCGACAGGGGGCATACGCAGTATTTT. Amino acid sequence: CASGSDRGHTQYF.